The 17 T cell receptor beta chains below come from one sample, sequenced in a study of T cell repertoires in ileal Crohn's disease. Data came from immunoSEQ multiplex PCR; TCRdb stores just in-frame clones and leaves some out. The profile shows about 13,000 clones, 82% of them singletons. The sequenced sample was ileal tissue. Receptors were obtained from an adult with Crohn's disease.

The V gene is TRBV7-2, the J gene TRBJ1-5; possible D gene TRBD1, 6 bases. Trimming pared 6 bases from V and 0 bases from J, leaving 9 bases between. The CDR3 is 14 amino acids. Germline V gene data show CDR1 as SGHTA and CDR2 as FQGNSA. CDR3 loop: CASSQGNSNQPQHF. The CDR3 DNA is TGTGCCAGCAGTCAGGGGAATAGCAATCAGCCCCAGCATTTT.

The chain combines TRBV29-1 with TRBJ1-2, with D possibly TRBD1 on 6 matching bases. V gave up 4 bases and J gave up 5 bases, with 17 bases separating them. The germline V gene encodes CDR1 SQVTM and CDR2 ANQGSEA. CDR3 size: 14 residues. The CDR3 region is CSVGGGRTRYGYTF. As DNA, the CDR3 is TGCAGCGTTGGGGGGGGGCGGACGCGTTATGGCTACACCTTC.

The chain employs TRBV7-9 and TRBJ2-7; D might be TRBD2 (7 bases). Germline values: CDR1 SEHNR, CDR2 FQNEAQ (reference sequence). The CDR3 covers 15 residues. The ends were cut back, 5 bases at V and 2 bases at J, with 16 bases in the middle. CDR3 DNA sequence: TGTGCCAGCAGCAAAGGGGGGGGAGGAACCTACGAGCAGTACTTC. Translating it yields CASSKGGGGTYEQYF. The complete variable domain, with remaining parts taken from reference TRBV7-9 and TRBJ2-7, reads DTGVSQNPRHKITKRGQNVTFRCDPISEHNRLYWYRQTLGQGPEFLTYFQNEAQLEKSRLLSDRFSAERPKGSFSTLEIQRTEQGDSAMYLCASSKGGGGTYEQYFGPGTRLTVT.

J is TRBJ2-5 and V is TRBV27, with D perhaps TRBD1 (7 bases). Germline CDR1 MNHEY, CDR2 SMNVEV (reference sequence). This CDR3 region has 14 residues. V was pared by 5 bases and J by 2 bases, with 12 bases between. The CDR3 spells CASSTQGRQETQYF. As DNA, the CDR3 is TGTGCCAGCAGTACACAGGGGAGGCAAGAGACCCAGTACTTC.

V and J are TRBV7-9 and TRBJ1-3; D is perhaps TRBD1 (6 bases). Per germline, CDR1 SEHNR and CDR2 FQNEAQ (reference sequence). Trimming removed 3 bases from V and 0 bases from J, with 12 bases in between. The CDR3 totals 16 residues. The CDR3: CASSFGGASSGNTIYF. The CDR3 nucleotides are TGTGCCAGCAGCTTTGGGGGGGCGAGCTCTGGAAACACCATATATTTT.

The chain is built from TRBV7-8 and TRBJ2-4, with D possibly TRBD2 on 6 matching bases. The CDR3 sequence is 17 residues long. In germline, CDR1 is SGHVS, CDR2 FQNEAQ. The V end lost 4 bases, the J end lost 0 bases, and 16 bases lay between the germline ends. DNA for the CDR3: TGTGCCAGCAGCTCCGGGGGTGGCAGTCTAGCCAAAAACATTCAGTACTTC. Amino acids: CASSSGGGSLAKNIQYF.

The chain links TRBV19 to TRBJ1-1; 8 bases agree with TRBD1. This CDR3 comprises 17 residues. Germline CDR1 is LNHDA and CDR2 is SQIVND (reference sequence). Trimming cost V 4 bases and J 0 bases; bases outside gene matches: 10. The CDR3 nucleotides read TGTGCCAGTAGTAGGGAAGACAGGGGCAGGGTGAACACTGAAGCTTTCTTT. Translated, it gives CASSREDRGRVNTEAFF.

CDR3 sequence (DNA): TGTGCCAGCAGTAAACAGGGAGGGAATGAAAAACTGTTTTTT. It specifies CASSKQGGNEKLFF. V is TRBV11-2 and J is TRBJ1-4; possible D gene TRBD1, 6 bases. CDR3 size: 14 residues. The ends were cut back, 6 bases at V and 5 bases at J, with 13 bases in the middle. CDR1 SGHAT and CDR2 FQNNGV come from the germline V gene.

The chain combines TRBV5-1 with TRBJ2-1, with D perhaps matching TRBD2 (6 bases). Germline assignment: CDR1 SGHRS and CDR2 YFSETQ. Trimming stripped 0 bases from V and 7 bases from J, with 11 bases between. This CDR3 is 14 amino acids long. The CDR3 DNA reads as TGCGCCAGCAGCTTGGCCCAGCTAGCGAATGAGCAGTTCTTC. It is translated as CASSLAQLANEQFF.

The CDR3 region is CASSYGQVNTEAFF. The CDR3 nucleotides read TGTGCCAGCAGTTATGGACAGGTGAACACTGAAGCTTTCTTT. This sequence joins TRBV6-5 and TRBJ1-1; 7 positions match TRBD1. Germline CDR1 and CDR2: MNHEY and SVGAGI. The CDR3 covers 14 residues. Germline trimming cut 3 bases from V and 0 bases from J; bases unmatched to any gene: 1.

This clone was picked up a small number of times. This chain connects TRBV27 to TRBJ1-3; perhaps TRBD1 as D (5 bases). Trimming stripped 2 bases from V and 2 bases from J, with 13 bases between. This CDR3 is 16 amino acids long. Looked up from germline, CDR1 is MNHEY and CDR2 is SMNVEV (reference sequence). CDR3 bases: TGTGCCAGCAGTTTAAAGGGAGGGGTGGCTGGAAACACCATATATTTT. Protein sequence: CASSLKGGVAGNTIYF.

This rearrangement joins TRBV6-1 to TRBJ2-7; possible D gene TRBD1, 5 bases. Per the germline V gene, CDR1 is MNHNS and CDR2 is SASEGT. Trimming left V 7 bases short and J 2 bases short, with 12 bases between. The CDR3 is 13 residues long. The CDR3 sequence is CASTEPGPYEQYF. CDR3 bases: TGTGCCAGCACCGAACCAGGGCCCTACGAGCAGTACTTC.

As DNA, the CDR3 is TGTGCCAGCACCAACGGGGGGGTAGGCACTGAAGCTTTCTTT. It encodes CASTNGGVGTEAFF. The J gene is TRBJ1-1, the V gene TRBV6-1, with D possibly matching TRBD1 (5 bases). Trimming removed 7 bases at V and 4 bases at J, with 16 bases between. The CDR3 has 14 residues. Germline-derived CDR1 and CDR2 are MNHNS and SASEGT.

The chain employs TRBV5-4 and TRBJ1-3; D is undetermined. The V gene's germline CDR1 is SGHNT and CDR2 YYREEE (reference sequence). The CDR3 is 14 residues long. Trimming cost V 0 bases and J 0 bases, with 4 bases left between them. The CDR3: CASSLAGSGNTIYF. CDR3 in DNA: TGTGCCAGCAGCTTGGCAGGCTCTGGAAACACCATATATTTT.

This clone is a singleton in its sample. The chain joins TRBV19 to TRBJ2-7; 9 bases are shared with TRBD1. V was clipped by 5 bases and J by 0 bases; unmatched bases: 8. Per the germline V gene, CDR1 is LNHDA and CDR2 is SQIVND (reference sequence). The length of the CDR3 is 16 residues. CDR3 DNA: TGTGCCAGTAGTGGGAACAGGGGGCTTAGCTCCTACGAGCAGTACTTC. It codes for CASSGNRGLSSYEQYF.

This chain links TRBV5-5 with TRBJ1-1; no firm D call. V was pared by 5 bases and J by 6 bases, with 14 bases between. CDR1 is SGHKS and CDR2 is YYEKEE in the germline V gene (reference sequence). The CDR3 spans 13 residues. The CDR3 DNA reads as TGTGCCAGCAGACCCTCCCCGCGTTCTGAAGCTTTCTTT. Translation: CASRPSPRSEAFF.

The genes are TRBV9 and TRBJ1-4, with no clear D. V lost 0 bases, J lost 0 bases, and 9 bases lay in between. This CDR3 is 16 amino acids long. Germline-derived CDR1 and CDR2 are SGDLS and YYNGEE. The CDR3 sequence: CASSVERGTTNEKLFF. CDR3 nucleotide sequence: TGTGCCAGCAGCGTAGAACGGGGAACAACTAATGAAAAACTGTTTTTT.